This TCR beta chain was identified during a study of OX40 agonist ivuxolimab in advanced cancers. At the level of the study: Dose-escalation patients suffered from hepatocellular carcinoma, melanoma, renal cell or head and neck cancer. The dose-escalation cohort was around 83% male, with a mean age of around 60 years, ranging about 23 to 90. Study results and caveats: Circulating CD4+ and CD8+ T cells showed clonal expansion by week 6 at 0.1 to 3.0 mg/kg.

The CDR3 runs 15 residues. The V gene lost 5 bases and the J gene lost 3 bases, with 16 bases spanning the gap. Germline CDR1 and CDR2: SGHTA and FQGNSA. A remark on this clone: Its antigen remains unidentified.

Assay: immunoSEQ multiplex PCR; the TCRdb copy retains only in-frame clones and omits some. Of approximately 25,000 clones in the sample, 65% to 85% were seen once. The chain combines TRBV7-2 with TRBJ1-2, with no clear D. The sample consisted of CD4+ or CD8+ T cells sorted from blood, taken in a trial of the OX40 agonist ivuxolimab. The receptor comes from an adult with an advanced solid tumor such as melanoma, head and neck, liver or kidney cancer. CDR3 sequence reads: CASSPAPRADYGYTF. In nucleotides, the CDR3 is TGTGCCAGCAGCCCAGCGCCGCGGGCAGACTATGGCTACACCTTC.